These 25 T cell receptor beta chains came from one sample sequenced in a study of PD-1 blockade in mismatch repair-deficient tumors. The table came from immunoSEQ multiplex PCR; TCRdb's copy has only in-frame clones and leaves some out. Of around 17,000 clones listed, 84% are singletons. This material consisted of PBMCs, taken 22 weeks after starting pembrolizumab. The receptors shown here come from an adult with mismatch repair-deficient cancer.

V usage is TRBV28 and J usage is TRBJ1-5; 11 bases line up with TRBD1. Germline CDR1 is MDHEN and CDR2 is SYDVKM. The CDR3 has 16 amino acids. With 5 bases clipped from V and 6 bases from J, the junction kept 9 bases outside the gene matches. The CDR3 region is CASSPPGTGGIQPQHF. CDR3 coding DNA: TGTGCCAGCAGTCCCCCCGGGACAGGGGGTATTCAGCCCCAGCATTTT.

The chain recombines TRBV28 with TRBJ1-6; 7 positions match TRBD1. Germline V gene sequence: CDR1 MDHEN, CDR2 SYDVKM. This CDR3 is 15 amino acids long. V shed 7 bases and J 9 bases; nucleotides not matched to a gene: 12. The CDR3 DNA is TGTGCCAGCACACAACAGCAGGGGGGCCGTTCACCCCTCCACTTT. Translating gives CASTQQQGGRSPLHF.

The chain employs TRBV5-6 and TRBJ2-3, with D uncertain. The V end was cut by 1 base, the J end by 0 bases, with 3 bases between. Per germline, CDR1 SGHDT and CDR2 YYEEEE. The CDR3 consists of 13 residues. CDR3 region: CASSLSSTDTQYF. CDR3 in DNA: TGTGCCAGCAGCTTGAGCAGCACAGATACGCAGTATTTT.

The CDR3 protein is CASSKTGSRVDEQFF. CDR3 DNA: TGTGCCAGCAGCAAGACAGGGTCGCGGGTGGATGAGCAGTTCTTC. The genes are TRBV7-9 and TRBJ2-1; 7 bases align to TRBD1. V was pared by 5 bases and J by 8 bases, with 12 bases of the junction left unmatched. The length of the CDR3 is 15 residues. CDR1 is SEHNR, CDR2 FQNEAQ, per germline (reference sequence).

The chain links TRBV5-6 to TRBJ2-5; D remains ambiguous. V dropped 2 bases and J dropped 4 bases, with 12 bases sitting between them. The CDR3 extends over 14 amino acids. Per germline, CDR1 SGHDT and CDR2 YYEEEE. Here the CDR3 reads CASSFQRRGETQYF. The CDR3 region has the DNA TGTGCCAGCAGCTTCCAACGGAGAGGAGAGACCCAGTACTTC.

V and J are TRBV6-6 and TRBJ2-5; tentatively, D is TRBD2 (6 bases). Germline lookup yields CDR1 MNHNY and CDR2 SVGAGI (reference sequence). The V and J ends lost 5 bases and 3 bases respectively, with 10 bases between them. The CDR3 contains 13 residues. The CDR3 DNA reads TGTGCCAGCAGTCCTAGCGTCGAAGAGACCCAGTACTTC. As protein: CASSPSVEETQYF.

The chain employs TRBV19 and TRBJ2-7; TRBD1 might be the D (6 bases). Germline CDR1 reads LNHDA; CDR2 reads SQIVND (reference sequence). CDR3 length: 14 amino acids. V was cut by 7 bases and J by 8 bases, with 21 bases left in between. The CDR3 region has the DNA TGTGCCAGTACCACTTCCGGGACACCCGAAAAGCAGTACTTC. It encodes CASTTSGTPEKQYF.

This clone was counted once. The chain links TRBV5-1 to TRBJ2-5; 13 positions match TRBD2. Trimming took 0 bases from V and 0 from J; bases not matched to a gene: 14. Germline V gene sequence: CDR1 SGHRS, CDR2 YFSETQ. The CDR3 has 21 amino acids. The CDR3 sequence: CASSLVGIRTSGSPDQETQYF. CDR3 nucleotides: TGCGCCAGCAGCTTGGTTGGGATAAGGACTAGCGGGAGCCCCGACCAAGAGACCCAGTACTTC. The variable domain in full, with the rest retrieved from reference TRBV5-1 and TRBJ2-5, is KAGVTQTPRYLIKTRGQQVTLSCSPISGHRSVSWYQQTPGQGLQFLFEYFSETQRNKGNFPGRFSGRQFSNSRSEMNVSTLELGDSALYLCASSLVGIRTSGSPDQETQYFGPGTRLLVL.

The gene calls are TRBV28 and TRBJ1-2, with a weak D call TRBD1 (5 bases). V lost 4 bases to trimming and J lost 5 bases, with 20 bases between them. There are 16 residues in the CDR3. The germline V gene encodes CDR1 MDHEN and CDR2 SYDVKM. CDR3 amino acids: CASSSPGTPKFYGYTF. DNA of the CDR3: TGTGCCAGCAGTTCACCCGGGACTCCTAAATTTTATGGCTACACCTTC.

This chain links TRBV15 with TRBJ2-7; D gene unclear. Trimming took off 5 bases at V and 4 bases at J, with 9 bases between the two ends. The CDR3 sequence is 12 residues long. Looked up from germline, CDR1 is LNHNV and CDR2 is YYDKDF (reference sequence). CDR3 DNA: TGTGCCACCAGCGCGCGAGGATACGAGCAGTACTTC. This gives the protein CATSARGYEQYF.

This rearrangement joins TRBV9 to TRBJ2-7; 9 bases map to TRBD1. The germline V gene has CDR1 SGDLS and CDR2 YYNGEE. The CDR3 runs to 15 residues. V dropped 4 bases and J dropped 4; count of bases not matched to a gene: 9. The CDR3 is CASSPPGQGRYEQYF. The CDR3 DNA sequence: TGTGCCAGCAGCCCTCCCGGACAGGGGAGGTACGAGCAGTACTTC.

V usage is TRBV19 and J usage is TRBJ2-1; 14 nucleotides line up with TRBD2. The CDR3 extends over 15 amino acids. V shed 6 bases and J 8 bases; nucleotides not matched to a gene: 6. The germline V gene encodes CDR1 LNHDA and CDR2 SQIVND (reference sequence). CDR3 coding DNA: TGTGCCAGTAGCAAGACTAGCGGGAGGGTGGATGAGCAGTTCTTC. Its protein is CASSKTSGRVDEQFF.

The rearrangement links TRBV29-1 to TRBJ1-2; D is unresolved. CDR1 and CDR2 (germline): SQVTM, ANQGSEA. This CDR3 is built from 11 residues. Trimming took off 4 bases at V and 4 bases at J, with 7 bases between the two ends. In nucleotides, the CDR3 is TGCAGCGTTGGAACGGTCTATGGCTACACCTTC. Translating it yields CSVGTVYGYTF.

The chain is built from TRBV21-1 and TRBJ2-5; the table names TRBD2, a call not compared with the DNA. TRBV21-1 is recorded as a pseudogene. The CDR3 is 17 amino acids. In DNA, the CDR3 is TGTGCCAGCAGCAAAGCCCCGGGACTAGCGGGGAAAGAGACCCAGTACTTC. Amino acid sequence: CASSKAPGLAGKETQYF.

In DNA form, the CDR3 reads TGTGCCAGCAGCCTTCCCACAGGGGCCGGCCAAGAGACCCAGTACTTC. This gives the protein CASSLPTGAGQETQYF. The chain carries TRBV21-1 and TRBJ2-5; TRBD1, the D gene given by the table, was not confirmed from the DNA. TRBV21-1 is assigned pseudogene status. CDR3 length: 16 residues.

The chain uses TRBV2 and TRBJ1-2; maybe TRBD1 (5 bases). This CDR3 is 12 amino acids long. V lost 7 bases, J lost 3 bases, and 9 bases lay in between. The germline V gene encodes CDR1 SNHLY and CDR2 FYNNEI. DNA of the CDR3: TGTGCCAGCAATGTCAGGGACTATGGCTACACCTTC. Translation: CASNVRDYGYTF.

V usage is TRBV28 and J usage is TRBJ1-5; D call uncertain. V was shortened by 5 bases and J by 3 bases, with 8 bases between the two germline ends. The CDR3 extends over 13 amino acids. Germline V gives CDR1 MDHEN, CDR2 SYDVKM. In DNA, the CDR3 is TGTGCCAGCAGTGCACTAAACAATCAGCCCCAGCATTTT. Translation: CASSALNNQPQHF.

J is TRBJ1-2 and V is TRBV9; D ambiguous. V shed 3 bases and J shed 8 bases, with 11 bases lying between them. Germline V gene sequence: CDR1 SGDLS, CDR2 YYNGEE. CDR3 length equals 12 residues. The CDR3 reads CASSASTGGYTF. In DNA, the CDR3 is TGTGCCAGCAGCGCCAGCACGGGGGGCTACACCTTC.

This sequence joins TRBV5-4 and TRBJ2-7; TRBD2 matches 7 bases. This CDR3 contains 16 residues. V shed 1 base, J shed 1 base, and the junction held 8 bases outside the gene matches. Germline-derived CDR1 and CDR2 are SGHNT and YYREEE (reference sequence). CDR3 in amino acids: CASSLLAGEQSYEQYF. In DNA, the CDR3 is TGTGCCAGCAGCTTGTTGGCGGGAGAGCAATCCTACGAGCAGTACTTC.

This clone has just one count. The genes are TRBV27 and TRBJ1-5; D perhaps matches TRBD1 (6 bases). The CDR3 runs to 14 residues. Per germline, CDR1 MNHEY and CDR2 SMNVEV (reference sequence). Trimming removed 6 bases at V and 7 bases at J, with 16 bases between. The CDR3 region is CASRGQSNQQPQHF. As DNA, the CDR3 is TGTGCCAGCAGAGGACAGTCCAATCAACAGCCCCAGCATTTT.

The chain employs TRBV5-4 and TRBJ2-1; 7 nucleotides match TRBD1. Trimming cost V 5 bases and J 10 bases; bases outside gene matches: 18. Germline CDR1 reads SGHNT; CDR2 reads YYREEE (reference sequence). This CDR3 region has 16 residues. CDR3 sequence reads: CASRPERDSPAVEQFF. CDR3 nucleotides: TGTGCCAGCAGACCTGAGAGGGACAGCCCCGCCGTGGAGCAGTTCTTC.

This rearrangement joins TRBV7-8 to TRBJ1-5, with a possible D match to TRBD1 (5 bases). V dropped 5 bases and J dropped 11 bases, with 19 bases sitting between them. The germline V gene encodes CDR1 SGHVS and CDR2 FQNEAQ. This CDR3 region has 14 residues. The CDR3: CASSTDILEVAQHF. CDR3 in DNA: TGTGCCAGCAGCACGGACATCCTGGAAGTGGCCCAGCATTTT.

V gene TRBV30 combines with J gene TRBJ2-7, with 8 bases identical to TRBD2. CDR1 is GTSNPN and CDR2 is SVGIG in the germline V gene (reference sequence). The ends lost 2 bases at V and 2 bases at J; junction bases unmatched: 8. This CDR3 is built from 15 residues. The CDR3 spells CAWSPTSETTYEQYF. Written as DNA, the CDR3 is TGTGCCTGGAGTCCGACTAGCGAGACAACCTACGAGCAGTACTTC.

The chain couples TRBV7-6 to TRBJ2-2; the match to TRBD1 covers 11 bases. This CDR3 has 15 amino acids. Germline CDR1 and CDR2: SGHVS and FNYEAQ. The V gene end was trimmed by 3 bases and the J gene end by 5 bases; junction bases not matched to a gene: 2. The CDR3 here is CASSLGQGGTGELFF. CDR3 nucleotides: TGTGCCAGCAGCTTGGGACAGGGGGGAACCGGGGAGCTGTTTTTT.

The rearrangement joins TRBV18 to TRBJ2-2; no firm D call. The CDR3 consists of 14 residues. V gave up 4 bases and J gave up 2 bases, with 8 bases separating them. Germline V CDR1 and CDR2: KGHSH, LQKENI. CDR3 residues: CASSRQINTGELFF. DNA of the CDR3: TGTGCCAGCTCACGTCAGATTAACACCGGGGAGCTGTTTTTT.